This passage covers 27 T cell receptor beta chains from one sample sequenced in a study of blood T cell repertoires in COVID-19. The method was immunoSEQ multiplex PCR; TCRdb's version includes in-frame clones alone and lacks a portion of them. The profile shows 81,000 or so clones, about 83% of them singletons. Specimen: peripheral blood. The receptors shown here come from a man aged 50 or older with active COVID-19.

J is TRBJ2-5 and V is TRBV7-9; TRBD1 aligns across 8 bases. Germline V gives CDR1 SEHNR, CDR2 FQNEAQ (reference sequence). CDR3 length: 15 amino acids. The trim removed 5 bases at V and 1 base at J, leaving 6 bases unmatched. CDR3 residues: CASSPGTGLQETQYF. CDR3 nucleotide sequence: TGTGCCAGCAGCCCCGGGACAGGCCTCCAAGAGACCCAGTACTTC.

This clone was seen once. This chain uses TRBV5-1 with TRBJ2-5, with TRBD1 as a possible D gene (6 bases). The CDR3 covers 16 residues. CDR1 and CDR2 (germline): SGHRS, YFSETQ. Trimming left V 0 bases short and J 4 bases short, with 16 bases between. The CDR3 sequence is CASSLVSGQIIETQYF. DNA for the CDR3: TGCGCCAGCAGCTTGGTTTCGGGACAAATTATAGAGACCCAGTACTTC.

This chain connects TRBV11-2 to TRBJ2-3, with D unclear. CDR1 and CDR2 (germline): SGHAT, FQNNGV. CDR3 length: 19 residues. V shed 5 bases and J shed 0 bases, with 24 bases lying between them. CDR3 DNA sequence: TGTGCCAGCAGCCCCACGAAACTGTGGGCAGATGCTAGCACAGATACGCAGTATTTT. It codes for CASSPTKLWADASTDTQYF.

This clone was seen only once. V gene TRBV28 combines with J gene TRBJ2-7; 8 nucleotides align to TRBD2. Germline trimming cut 3 bases from V and 7 bases from J; bases unmatched to any gene: 11. There are 15 residues in the CDR3. Germline lookup yields CDR1 MDHEN and CDR2 SYDVKM. CDR3 sequence (DNA): TGTGCCAGCAGTTTTCGGGAGGGGGGGCTACGAGAGCAGTACTTC. Amino acid sequence: CASSFREGGLREQYF.

The genes are TRBV29-1 and TRBJ2-2; D not certain. Germline assignment: CDR1 SQVTM and CDR2 ANQGSEA. With 3 bases removed from V and 3 bases from J, the gap between germline ends came to 5 bases. This CDR3 contains 12 residues. The CDR3 sequence is CSVDSYTGELFF. The DNA for the CDR3 is TGCAGCGTTGACAGTTACACCGGGGAGCTGTTTTTT.

V gene TRBV25-1 combines with J gene TRBJ1-5; no clear D. This CDR3 has 14 residues. V lost 6 bases to trimming and J lost 7 bases, with 16 bases between them. CDR1 MGHDK and CDR2 SYGVNS come from the germline V gene. The CDR3 DNA follows: TGTGCCAGCAGCTTGGCCGCGGAAGGCCAGCCCCAGCATTTT. Translated: CASSLAAEGQPQHF. Full variable domain (remainder filled in from reference TRBV25-1 and TRBJ1-5): EADIYQTPRYLVIGTGKKITLECSQTMGHDKMYWYQQDPGMELHLIHYSYGVNSTEKGDLSSESTVSRIRTEHFPLTLESARPSHTSQYLCASSLAAEGQPQHFGDGTRLSIL.

The CDR3, as DNA: TGTGCCACCAGTCCTCTAGCGGGAGGCACAGATACGCAGTATTTT. Translating it yields CATSPLAGGTDTQYF. This chain uses TRBV24-1 with TRBJ2-3, with 10 positions matching TRBD2. Trimming cost V 6 bases and J 1 base; bases outside gene matches: 3. CDR3 length: 15 residues. Germline V gene lookup returns CDR1 KGHDR and CDR2 SFDVKD.

This chain uses TRBV2 with TRBJ2-1; TRBD2 is a possible D gene (6 bases). Trimming removed 7 bases from V and 9 bases from J, with 16 bases in between. Germline V gene sequence: CDR1 SNHLY, CDR2 FYNNEI. The CDR3 contains 13 residues. The CDR3 sequence: CASIDREYGEQFF. In DNA, the CDR3 is TGTGCCAGCATTGACCGGGAGTATGGTGAGCAGTTCTTC.

The chain employs TRBV2 and TRBJ2-5; no clear D gene. This CDR3 spans 12 amino acids. Germline-derived CDR1 and CDR2 are SNHLY and FYNNEI. Trimming removed 6 bases at V and 5 bases at J, with 10 bases between. CDR3 DNA sequence: TGTGCCAGCAGCTGGGCTGCGGAGACCCAGTACTTC. Translated, it gives CASSWAAETQYF.

The chain carries TRBV28 and TRBJ2-1, with a possible D match to TRBD2 (6 bases). The CDR3 has 15 residues. Germline-derived CDR1 and CDR2 are MDHEN and SYDVKM. V was pared by 1 base and J by 9 bases, with 16 bases between. The CDR3 reads CASSLLEGGVSEQFF. The CDR3 DNA reads as TGTGCCAGCAGTTTATTGGAGGGAGGCGTCAGTGAGCAGTTCTTC. Based on the CDR3 plus reference TRBV28 and TRBJ2-1, the full variable domain is DVKVTQSSRYLVKRTGEKVFLECVQDMDHENMFWYRQDPGLGLRLIYFSYDVKMKEKGDIPEGYSVSREKKERFSLILESASTNQTSMYLCASSLLEGGVSEQFFGPGTRLTVL.

V is TRBV21-1 and J is TRBJ2-7; the tabulated D call, TRBD1, remains unverified against the DNA. TRBV21-1 is a pseudogene segment. The CDR3 has 15 residues. The CDR3 DNA follows: TGTGCCAGCAGCAACGGGGACAGGTGCACCTACGAGCAGTACTTC. This codes for CASSNGDRCTYEQYF.

The chain has TRBV18 and TRBJ2-5; 12 bases map to TRBD2. J was trimmed by 5 bases and V by 4 bases; bases with no gene match: 11. The CDR3 is 17 residues long. Germline V lookup: CDR1 KGHSH, CDR2 LQKENI. The DNA for the CDR3 is TGTGCCAGCTCACTCGTGGCTAGCGGGAGGGCCGCGGAGACCCAGTACTTC. It specifies CASSLVASGRAAETQYF.

The chain employs TRBV5-1 and TRBJ1-1; 10 positions match TRBD1. J gave up 4 bases and V 0 bases, and 9 bases lay outside the gene matches. Germline V lookup: CDR1 SGHRS, CDR2 YFSETQ. The CDR3 contains 17 residues. Here the CDR3 reads CASSLAGQGFPSTEAFF. In nucleotides, the CDR3 is TGCGCCAGCAGCTTGGCGGGACAGGGGTTCCCGAGCACTGAAGCTTTCTTT.

This sequence joins TRBV24-1 and TRBJ1-2, with 7 bases identical to TRBD1. The trim removed 2 bases at V and 7 bases at J, leaving 9 bases unmatched. This CDR3 has 15 amino acids. Germline-derived CDR1 and CDR2 are KGHDR and SFDVKD. The DNA for the CDR3 is TGTGCCACCAGTGATTCAAACAGGGGAAACCCTGGCTACACCTTC. Protein sequence: CATSDSNRGNPGYTF.

This clone has just one count. The rearrangement links TRBV30 to TRBJ2-7, with TRBD1 as a possible D gene (5 bases). The CDR3 sequence is 12 residues long. The germline V and J ends were trimmed by 3 bases and 5 bases, with 11 bases remaining between them. Germline V gene lookup returns CDR1 GTSNPN and CDR2 SVGIG (reference sequence). The CDR3 sequence: CAWSVQGHEQYF. CDR3 nucleotide sequence: TGTGCCTGGAGCGTTCAGGGCCACGAGCAGTACTTC.

J is TRBJ2-7 and V is TRBV4-3; D ambiguous. V lost 0 bases, J lost 3 bases, and 12 bases lay in between. Germline CDR1 and CDR2: LGHNA and YSLEER. The CDR3 is 15 residues long. Written as DNA, the CDR3 is TGCGCCAGCAGCCAAGATATGCAGGCGAGCTACGAGCAGTACTTC. This gives the protein CASSQDMQASYEQYF.

The chain uses TRBV4-3 and TRBJ2-2, with 7 bases matching TRBD2. In germline, CDR1 is LGHNA, CDR2 YSLEER. V trimming: 1 base; J trimming: 1 base; junction bases outside the gene matches: 3. The CDR3 sequence is 16 residues long. The CDR3 loop is CASSQGDYGNTGELFF. The CDR3 DNA reads as TGCGCCAGCAGCCAAGGGGACTATGGGAACACCGGGGAGCTGTTTTTT.

The chain couples TRBV30 to TRBJ1-1; 7 bases line up with TRBD1. There are 14 residues in the CDR3. Germline assignment: CDR1 GTSNPN and CDR2 SVGIG (reference sequence). V lost 4 bases, J lost 2 bases, and 7 bases stayed unmatched. The CDR3 region has the DNA TGTGCCTGGACACCCGGGACAGTAAACACTGAAGCTTTCTTT. It is translated as CAWTPGTVNTEAFF.

The chain carries TRBV28 and TRBJ1-6; D unclear. The germline CDR1 and CDR2 sequences are MDHEN and SYDVKM. Trimming stripped 4 bases from V and 14 bases from J, with 15 bases between. The CDR3 has 13 residues. In DNA, the CDR3 is TGTGCCAGCAGTTCCCCCGGACTTCGGGCCCTCCACTTT. Translating gives CASSSPGLRALHF.

J is TRBJ2-5 and V is TRBV19, with D perhaps matching TRBD1 (6 bases). The V gene's germline CDR1 is LNHDA and CDR2 SQIVND (reference sequence). The CDR3 is 16 amino acids. V dropped 6 bases and J dropped 1 base, with 18 bases sitting between them. The CDR3 region is CASREQGPPSQETQYF. CDR3 coding DNA: TGTGCCAGTAGAGAACAGGGTCCTCCGTCCCAAGAGACCCAGTACTTC.

The chain has TRBV14 and TRBJ2-5, with no clear D. The V gene's germline CDR1 is SGHDN and CDR2 FVKESK. Trimming cost V 2 bases and J 2 bases, with 12 bases left between them. The CDR3 contains 15 residues. CDR3 region: CASSQSLGRQETQYF. CDR3 DNA: TGTGCCAGCAGCCAATCTTTGGGCAGGCAAGAGACCCAGTACTTC.

This chain links TRBV24-1 with TRBJ1-5, with 7 bases identical to TRBD1. CDR3 size: 16 residues. Trimming cost V 5 bases and J 6 bases; bases outside gene matches: 12. In germline, CDR1 is KGHDR, CDR2 SFDVKD. Here the CDR3 DNA reads TGTGCCACCAGTGGGGCAGGGGGATTAGGGGGTCAGCCCCAGCATTTT. It specifies CATSGAGGLGGQPQHF.

This clone is a singleton in its sample. The gene calls are TRBV5-1 and TRBJ2-5, with 14 bases that match TRBD2. Trimming cost V 3 bases and J 1 base; bases outside gene matches: 2. Germline lookup yields CDR1 SGHRS and CDR2 YFSETQ. The CDR3 spans 16 residues. The CDR3 here is CASSSGLAGGQETQYF. The CDR3 DNA follows: TGCGCCAGCAGCTCCGGACTAGCGGGGGGCCAAGAGACCCAGTACTTC.

The chain recombines TRBV18 with TRBJ1-4; TRBD1 matches 9 bases. The CDR3 length is 16 residues. Germline lookup yields CDR1 KGHSH and CDR2 LQKENI. The V gene end was trimmed by 2 bases and the J gene end by 4 bases; junction bases not matched to a gene: 5. CDR3 in DNA: TGTGCCAGCTCACCAACCCGACAGGGGGATAATGAAAAACTGTTTTTT. Translating gives CASSPTRQGDNEKLFF.

The chain links TRBV28 to TRBJ1-2, with D perhaps TRBD1 (5 bases). CDR1 is MDHEN, CDR2 SYDVKM, per germline. Trimming stripped 5 bases from V and 4 bases from J, with 11 bases between. The CDR3 is 13 amino acids. The CDR3 DNA is TGTGCCAGCAGTGGGGGGACTCTCTATGGCTACACCTTC. It specifies CASSGGTLYGYTF.

The J gene is TRBJ2-2, the V gene TRBV10-3; 7 bases are a match to TRBD2. Germline V gene lookup returns CDR1 ENHRY and CDR2 SYGVKD. This CDR3 is 13 amino acids long. J gave up 6 bases and V 6 bases, and 4 bases lay outside the gene matches. CDR3 in amino acids: CAIRRESAGELFF. The DNA for the CDR3 is TGTGCCATCAGGCGGGAGTCGGCCGGGGAGCTGTTTTTT.

V and J are TRBV7-9 and TRBJ2-3; 10 bases are shared with TRBD2. The length of the CDR3 is 16 residues. CDR1 is SEHNR and CDR2 is FQNEAQ in the germline V gene (reference sequence). With V trimmed by 5 bases and J by 0 bases, 5 bases remained unmatched. The CDR3 loop reads CASSAIAGGSTDTQYF. The CDR3 DNA sequence: TGTGCCAGCAGCGCAATAGCGGGGGGAAGCACAGATACGCAGTATTTT.